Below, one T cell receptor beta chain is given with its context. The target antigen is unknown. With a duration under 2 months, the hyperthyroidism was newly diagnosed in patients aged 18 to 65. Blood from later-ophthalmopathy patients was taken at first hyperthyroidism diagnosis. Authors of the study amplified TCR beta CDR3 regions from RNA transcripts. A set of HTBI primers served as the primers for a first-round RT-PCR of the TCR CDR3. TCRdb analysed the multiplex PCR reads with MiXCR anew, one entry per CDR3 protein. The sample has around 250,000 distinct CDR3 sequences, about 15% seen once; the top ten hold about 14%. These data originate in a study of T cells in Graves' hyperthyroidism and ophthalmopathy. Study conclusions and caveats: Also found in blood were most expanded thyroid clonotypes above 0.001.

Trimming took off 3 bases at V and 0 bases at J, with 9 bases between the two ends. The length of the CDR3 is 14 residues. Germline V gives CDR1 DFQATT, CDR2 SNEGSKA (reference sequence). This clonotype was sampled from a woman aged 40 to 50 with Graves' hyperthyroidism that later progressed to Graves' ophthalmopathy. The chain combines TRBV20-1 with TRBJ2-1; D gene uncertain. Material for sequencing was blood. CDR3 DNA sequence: TGCAGTGCTAGCTGGCGGAGCTCCTACAATGAGCAGTTCTTC. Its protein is CSASWRSSYNEQFF.